The 29 T cell receptor beta chains given below trace back to one sample, sequenced in a study of T cells in women clearing cervical HPV infection. Only in-frame clones appear in the TCRdb table, and some are missing; sequencing was by immunoSEQ multiplex PCR. The ten most abundant clones cover 5.5% to 8% of a sample with around 17,000 clones. The sample comprised blood buffy coat. The receptors derive from a woman aged 18-70 years with a cervical HPV16 infection that either progressed to CIN3+ or cleared (not recorded which).

As concerns this clone: The read stops 3 residues short of the end of the CDR3; the missing end is completed from the germline J gene. The J gene is TRBJ2-3, the V gene TRBV2, with 10 bases fitting TRBD2. V dropped 4 bases and J dropped 2; count of bases not matched to a gene: 3. CDR3 length: 15 residues. Per germline, CDR1 SNHLY and CDR2 FYNNEI. CDR3 DNA (partial): TGTGCCAGCAGTGGACTAGCGGGTACCACAGATACG. Translated, it gives CASSGLAGTTDT. The full CDR3 protein is CASSGLAGTTDTQYF.

Concerning this clone itself: With the read ending 3 residues before the CDR3 end, the germline J gene is used to fill in that end. The chain couples TRBV2 to TRBJ1-5; no clear D gene. Per germline, CDR1 SNHLY and CDR2 FYNNEI. The CDR3 spans 14 residues. V lost 4 bases to trimming and J lost 0 bases, with 7 bases between them. This CDR3 is CASSVAASNQPQHF. CDR3 DNA, as far as it was read: TGTGCCAGCAGTGTGGCGGCTAGCAATCAGCCC.

Regarding this clone: The CDR3 end is not reached by the read, which stops 3 residues before it; the germline J gene fills it in. This rearrangement joins TRBV11-2 to TRBJ2-1; the D is unclear. The CDR3 contains 14 residues. CDR1 and CDR2 from the germline V gene are SGHAT and FQNNGV. V was pared by 1 base and J by 7 bases, with 11 bases between. The sequenced CDR3 bases are TGTGCCAGCAGCTTAGGTCTCTCTCTTAATGAG. It specifies CASSLGLSLNE. The full CDR3 protein reads CASSLGLSLNEQFF.

As for this clone: The missing CDR3 end, 3 residues past where the read stops, is filled in from the germline J gene. This chain links TRBV5-1 with TRBJ1-2; TRBD1 matches 7 bases. The CDR3 is 14 residues long. Germline lookup yields CDR1 SGHRS and CDR2 YFSETQ. Losses at the gene ends were 4 bases for V and 1 base for J; bases not matched to a gene: 4. The CDR3 here is CASSQGGFNYGYTF. The sequenced CDR3 bases are TGCGCCAGCAGCCAGGGGGGATTTAACTATGGC.

About this clone: The read terminates 3 residues before the CDR3 end, so the remaining end is supplied by the germline J gene. This chain uses TRBV19 with TRBJ2-1, with a possible D match to TRBD2 (7 bases). Germline lookup yields CDR1 LNHDA and CDR2 SQIVND (reference sequence). This CDR3 spans 17 amino acids. The V and J ends lost 2 bases and 3 bases respectively, with 17 bases between them. The covered CDR3 bases are TGTGCCAGTAGTATATCCGGTTGGGGGGGCATCTACAATGAG. Translating it yields CASSISGWGGIYNE. The complete CDR3 reads CASSISGWGGIYNEQFF.

With respect to this clone: The missing CDR3 end, 3 residues past where the read stops, is filled in from the germline J gene. J is TRBJ2-1 and V is TRBV19; no firm D call. This CDR3 is 12 amino acids long. Germline loops: CDR1 LNHDA, CDR2 SQIVND (reference sequence). V was trimmed by 8 bases and J by 0 bases, leaving 5 bases between them. CDR3 in amino acids: CASSYSYNEQFF. The sequenced part of the CDR3 DNA is TGTGCCAGTTCCTACTCCTACAATGAG. Complete variable domain (other parts from reference TRBV19 and TRBJ2-1): DGGITQSPKYLFRKEGQNVTLSCEQNLNHDAMYWYRQDPGQGLRLIYYSQIVNDFQKGDIAEGYSVSREKKESFPLTVTSAQKNPTAFYLCASSYSYNEQFFGPGTRLTVL.

Worth noting for this clone: The read ends 3 residues before the CDR3 terminus; that terminus is restored from the germline J gene. The V and J genes are TRBV6-2 or TRBV6-3 and TRBJ2-7; 7 nucleotides agree with TRBD1. The length of the CDR3 is 15 residues. V lost 0 bases, J lost 4 bases, and 6 bases stayed unmatched. Germline V CDR1 and CDR2: MNHEY, SVGEGT. CDR3 residues: CASSYSRQGGYEQYF. CDR3 DNA (partial): TGTGCCAGCAGTTACTCTCGACAGGGTGGTTACGAG.

Details on this clone: Read data end 3 residues before the CDR3 end; the end is taken from the germline J gene. The rearrangement joins TRBV5-4 to TRBJ1-2; 7 positions agree with TRBD1. Per the germline V gene, CDR1 is SGHNT and CDR2 is YYREEE (reference sequence). The trim removed 4 bases at V and 4 bases at J, leaving 10 bases unmatched. The CDR3 totals 15 residues. The sequenced CDR3 bases are TGTGCCAGCAGCCTTTCAGGGCAGGGGGTCTATGGC. Its translation is CASSLSGQGVYG. The CDR3 in full is CASSLSGQGVYGYTF.

About this clone: The read terminates 3 residues ahead of where the CDR3 ends, so the germline J gene completes it. The rearrangement uses TRBV6-1 and TRBJ1-4; weak D call: TRBD1 (5 bases). The CDR3 is made up of 13 amino acids. Trimming pared 3 bases from V and 8 bases from J, leaving 10 bases between. Germline CDR1 MNHNS, CDR2 SASEGT. The CDR3 loop is CASSDRAREKLFF. The sequenced part of the CDR3 DNA is TGTGCCAGCAGTGACAGGGCTCGAGAAAAA.

A note on this clone: The CDR3 goes on 3 residues after the read ends, and that part is filled in from the germline J gene. The chain links TRBV5-1 to TRBJ1-4; D is ambiguous. Germline V gene lookup returns CDR1 SGHRS and CDR2 YFSETQ. There are 15 residues in the CDR3. V gave up 0 bases and J gave up 4 bases, with 10 bases separating them. The CDR3: CASSLGGSGNEKLFF. Partial CDR3 DNA: TGCGCCAGCAGCTTGGGAGGTTCGGGTAATGAAAAA.

On this clone itself: The CDR3 end falls 3 residues outside the read, so it is completed with the germline J gene. V gene TRBV12-3 or TRBV12-4 combines with J gene TRBJ2-2, with a possible D match to TRBD2 (7 bases). With 3 bases removed from V and 3 bases from J, the gap between germline ends came to 14 bases. The CDR3 contains 16 residues. Incomplete CDR3 DNA: TGTGCCAGCAGTTTCGGAGGGGGGGGCGACACCGGGGAG. Amino acid sequence: CASSFGGGGDTGE. The CDR3 in its entirety is CASSFGGGGDTGELFF.

Points on this clone: The CDR3 is cut off 3 residues early in the read; its end comes from the germline J gene. The V call is TRBV28, the J call TRBJ1-4; D ambiguous. In germline, CDR1 is MDHEN, CDR2 SYDVKM. This CDR3 region has 14 residues. V lost 5 bases and J 5 bases, leaving 12 bases between the germline ends. This CDR3 is CASSPQVLNEKLFF. The DNA read from the CDR3 is TGTGCCAGCAGTCCCCAGGTGCTCAATGAAAAA.

A remark on this clone: The read finishes 3 residues shy of the CDR3 end, and the germline J gene is used to complete it. The genes are TRBV18 and TRBJ2-3, with 11 positions matching TRBD2. CDR1 is KGHSH, CDR2 LQKENI, per germline. Trimming at V came to 6 bases and at J to 5 bases, leaving 4 bases not matched to a gene. The CDR3 consists of 14 residues. The covered CDR3 bases are TGTGCCAGCTCCCAGACTAGCGGGGTAGATACG. Protein product: CASSQTSGVDT. In full, the CDR3 is CASSQTSGVDTQYF.

Note on this clone: The CDR3 end lies 3 residues beyond the end of the read and is filled in from the germline J gene. V and J are TRBV20-1 and TRBJ1-2; D gene ambiguous. Germline V gene lookup returns CDR1 DFQATT and CDR2 SNEGSKA (reference sequence). The CDR3 has 13 amino acids. The ends were cut back, 6 bases at V and 4 bases at J, with 15 bases in the middle. Partial CDR3 DNA: TGCAGTGCAACTGACGACACGTCCTATGGC. Translation: CSATDDTSYG. The full CDR3 is CSATDDTSYGYTF.

A note on this clone: The observed sequence ends 3 residues before the CDR3 terminus, with the missing tail filled in from the germline J gene. The chain joins TRBV18 to TRBJ1-3, with 8 bases identical to TRBD1. Germline CDR1 is KGHSH and CDR2 is LQKENI. The CDR3 has 19 residues. The V segment lost 1 base and the J segment 0 bases; nucleotides outside the gene matches: 11. The part of the CDR3 DNA that was read is TGTGCCAGCTCACCACTGGTGTTGGACAGGGAGAACTCTGGAAACACC. Its translation is CASSPLVLDRENSGNT. The complete CDR3 sequence is CASSPLVLDRENSGNTIYF. Based on the CDR3 plus reference TRBV18 and TRBJ1-3, the full variable domain is NAGVMQNPRHLVRRRGQEARLRCSPMKGHSHVYWYRQLPEEGLKFMVYLQKENIIDESGMPKERFSAEFPKEGPSILRIQQVVRGDSAAYFCASSPLVLDRENSGNTIYFGEGSWLTVV.

A remark on this clone: The observed sequence ends 3 residues before the CDR3 terminus, with the missing tail filled in from the germline J gene. The chain recombines TRBV19 with TRBJ2-5; 11 bases agree with TRBD1. From germline, CDR1 is LNHDA and CDR2 SQIVND (reference sequence). The CDR3 contains 15 residues. Unmatched junction bases numbered 6, after V lost 5 bases and J lost 4 bases. CDR3 loop: CASSPGQGAPETQYF. The DNA read from the CDR3 is TGTGCCAGTAGTCCCGGACAGGGGGCCCCAGAGACC.

Remarks on this clone: The CDR3 end lies 3 residues beyond the end of the read and is filled in from the germline J gene. V usage is TRBV20-1 and J usage is TRBJ2-7; D unresolved. CDR1 and CDR2 (germline): DFQATT, SNEGSKA (reference sequence). With 1 base removed from V and 1 base from J, the gap between germline ends came to 8 bases. The CDR3 is made up of 13 amino acids. CDR3 protein: CSARVSVSYEQYF. The CDR3 DNA, read in part, is TGCAGTGCTAGAGTGTCTGTTTCCTACGAG.

With regard to this clone: The read ends 3 residues shy of where the CDR3 ends; the end is completed using the germline J gene. The chain is built from TRBV15 and TRBJ2-7, with 8 bases that match TRBD1. V was pared by 6 bases and J by 3 bases, with 1 base of the junction left unmatched. The CDR3 consists of 12 residues. Germline-derived CDR1 and CDR2 are LNHNV and YYDKDF (reference sequence). The CDR3 bases that were read are TGTGCCACCAGAGGACAGGGCTACGAG. Amino acid sequence: CATRGQGYE. The whole CDR3 is CATRGQGYEQYF.

Regarding this clone: Sequencing ends 3 residues short of the CDR3 end; the germline J gene provides the rest. The chain carries TRBV5-1 and TRBJ2-5; the match to TRBD1 covers 8 bases. The CDR3 loop spans 16 amino acids. The germline V gene has CDR1 SGHRS and CDR2 YFSETQ. J gave up 4 bases and V 0 bases, and 8 bases lay outside the gene matches. The part of the CDR3 DNA that was read is TGCGCCAGCAGCTTGGGGGGCAGGGGGCGCGCAGAGACC. Translating it yields CASSLGGRGRAET. The full CDR3 sequence reads CASSLGGRGRAETQYF.

Turning to this clone: The observed sequence ends 3 residues before the CDR3 terminus, with the missing tail filled in from the germline J gene. This chain links TRBV5-1 with TRBJ2-1; tentative D call: TRBD2 (5 bases). Germline V gene data show CDR1 as SGHRS and CDR2 as YFSETQ. Trimming shortened V by 0 bases and J by 2 bases, and 12 bases separated the two germline ends. The CDR3 is made up of 16 amino acids. The covered CDR3 bases are TGCGCCAGCAGCTTGGAGAGCGGTGTGACCTACAATGAG. Protein: CASSLESGVTYNE. The entire CDR3 is CASSLESGVTYNEQFF.

Points on this clone: Read coverage stops 3 residues before the CDR3 terminus; the germline J gene supplies the remainder. The J gene is TRBJ2-7, the V gene TRBV2, with a tentative D call TRBD2 (6 bases). Deletions cut 7 bases from V and 6 bases from J, with 19 bases between. This CDR3 has 14 residues. In germline, CDR1 is SNHLY, CDR2 FYNNEI. CDR3 bases read: TGTGCCAGCACCCCACTAGCTACCGGGGGCGAG. Translation gives CASTPLATGGE. Given in full, the CDR3 is CASTPLATGGEQYF.

The CDR3 loop is CASSLVPGTPSYEQYF. CDR3 DNA (partial): TGCGCCAGCAGCCTTGTACCCGGGACTCCTTCCTACGAG. The V call is TRBV4-1, the J call TRBJ2-7, with D possibly TRBD2 on 6 matching bases. The sequence runs out 3 residues before the end of the CDR3; the remainder is reconstructed from the germline J gene. The germline V and J ends were trimmed by 4 bases and 1 base, with 17 bases remaining between them. The CDR3 extends over 16 amino acids. Germline CDR1 MGHRA, CDR2 YSYEKL.

On this clone: The read terminates 3 residues before the CDR3 end, so the remaining end is supplied by the germline J gene. The rearrangement uses TRBV19 and TRBJ1-1; 12 bases fit TRBD1. Per the germline V gene, CDR1 is LNHDA and CDR2 is SQIVND (reference sequence). The CDR3 is made up of 13 amino acids. This chain's CDR3 is CASSIPGTGGAFF. The sequenced part of the CDR3 DNA is TGTGCCAGTAGTATCCCCGGGACAGGGGGC. Based on the CDR3 plus reference TRBV19 and TRBJ1-1, the full variable domain is DGGITQSPKYLFRKEGQNVTLSCEQNLNHDAMYWYRQDPGQGLRLIYYSQIVNDFQKGDIAEGYSVSREKKESFPLTVTSAQKNPTAFYLCASSIPGTGGAFFGQGTRLTVV.

With respect to this clone: The CDR3 goes on 3 residues after the read ends, and that part is filled in from the germline J gene. This chain links TRBV7-6 with TRBJ2-2, with 9 bases identical to TRBD2. Germline CDR1 and CDR2: SGHVS and FNYEAQ. The CDR3 contains 17 residues. V gave up 2 bases and J gave up 0 bases; unmatched junction bases: 4. CDR3 sequence reads: CASSLTGGGANTGELFF. The CDR3 DNA, read in part, is TGTGCCAGCAGCTTAACCGGCGGGGGGGCGAACACCGGGGAG.

Of note for this clone: The DNA ends 3 residues before the CDR3 does, and the rest of the CDR3 is filled in from the germline J gene. This chain uses TRBV7-3 with TRBJ2-1, with D possibly TRBD2 on 7 matching bases. The length of the CDR3 is 13 residues. Between the trimmed V and J ends, which lost 7 bases and 9 bases, there was a span of 16 bases. Germline values: CDR1 SGHTA, CDR2 FQGTGA. Partial CDR3 DNA: TGTGCCAGCACACCACCGGGGGGCAGTGAG. It translates to CASTPPGGSE. The entire CDR3 is CASTPPGGSEQFF.

With respect to this clone: Read data end 3 residues before the CDR3 end; the end is taken from the germline J gene. The chain links TRBV5-1 to TRBJ2-5; D is perhaps TRBD1 (5 bases). The V and J ends lost 0 bases and 1 base respectively, with 7 bases between them. This CDR3 is 14 amino acids long. Per germline, CDR1 SGHRS and CDR2 YFSETQ. CDR3 loop: CASSLGQGQETQYF. The DNA read from the CDR3 is TGCGCCAGCAGCTTGGGGCAGGGCCAAGAGACC.

In the case of this clone: The CDR3 goes on 3 residues after the read ends, and that part is filled in from the germline J gene. The chain is built from TRBV20-1 and TRBJ2-1, with 9 bases that match TRBD2. Per the germline V gene, CDR1 is DFQATT and CDR2 is SNEGSKA (reference sequence). This CDR3 comprises 16 residues. V lost 4 bases and J lost 5; bases outside the gene matches: 12. Incomplete CDR3 DNA: TGCAGTGCTACCCCCCTAGCGGGGTCCACACACAATGAG. Amino acids: CSATPLAGSTHNE. From start to end, the CDR3 is CSATPLAGSTHNEQFF.

On this clone itself: The observed sequence ends 3 residues before the CDR3 terminus, with the missing tail filled in from the germline J gene. This chain connects TRBV5-1 to TRBJ2-5; D is perhaps TRBD1 or TRBD2 (6 bases each). The CDR3 has 15 amino acids. Germline assignment: CDR1 SGHRS and CDR2 YFSETQ. V was shortened by 0 bases and J by 5 bases, with 14 bases between the two germline ends. CDR3 DNA (partial): TGCGCCAGCAGCTTGGGTGGAGGGGGAGTGGAGACC. This gives the protein CASSLGGGGVET. The entire CDR3 protein is CASSLGGGGVETQYF.

About this clone itself: The CDR3 end falls 3 residues outside the read, so it is completed with the germline J gene. This chain connects TRBV18 to TRBJ1-3; D call uncertain. This CDR3 is built from 15 residues. Trimming removed 1 base from V and 2 bases from J, with 9 bases in between. In germline, CDR1 is KGHSH, CDR2 LQKENI. The chain's CDR3 is CASSPLAVTGNTIYF. Incomplete CDR3 DNA: TGTGCCAGCTCACCACTTGCAGTCACTGGAAACACC.